What follows are 15 T cell receptor beta chains derived from one specimen sequenced in a study of blood T cell repertoires in COVID-19. Here immunoSEQ multiplex PCR was the method, and the copy in TCRdb shows in-frame clones only, minus some. The sample lists fewer than 450,000 clones, 88% occurring once. Sequencing input: PBMCs or T cells enriched from blood (not recorded which). These receptors originate from a woman in her 40s with acute COVID-19.

The CDR3 DNA reads TGTGCCAGCAGCGCAGGACTAGCCGCGGCAGATACGCAGTATTTT. Amino acids: CASSAGLAAADTQYF. The rearrangement joins TRBV5-4 to TRBJ2-3; TRBD2 matches at 8 bases. The CDR3 has 15 residues. Looked up from germline, CDR1 is SGHNT and CDR2 is YYREEE (reference sequence). The junction had 8 bases not matched to a gene; V was cut back by 4 bases and J by 4 bases.

This clone is a singleton in its sample. V and J are TRBV11-2 and TRBJ2-7, with D unresolved. Germline assignment: CDR1 SGHAT and CDR2 FQNNGV. The CDR3 is 12 amino acids. Trimming took off 1 base at V and 4 bases at J, with 5 bases between the two ends. CDR3 amino acids: CASSLGVYEQYF. The CDR3 nucleotides read TGTGCCAGCAGCTTAGGAGTGTACGAGCAGTACTTC.

This chain connects TRBV5-1 to TRBJ2-5; D possibly corresponds to TRBD1 (7 bases). The CDR3 extends over 15 amino acids. The V end lost 4 bases, the J end lost 5 bases, and 18 bases lay between the germline ends. Germline V gives CDR1 SGHRS, CDR2 YFSETQ. For the CDR3, the DNA is TGCGCCAGCAGCCCAATACAGGGGCGGGATGAGACCCAGTACTTC. The encoded protein is CASSPIQGRDETQYF.

The chain links TRBV6-1 to TRBJ2-1; 10 nucleotides align to TRBD2. With V trimmed by 4 bases and J by 3 bases, 6 bases remained unmatched. The germline V gene has CDR1 MNHNS and CDR2 SASEGT. The CDR3 sequence is 16 residues long. CDR3 sequence: CASSGRTSGHYNEQFF. DNA for the CDR3: TGTGCCAGCAGTGGTCGGACTAGCGGACACTACAATGAGCAGTTCTTC.

The CDR3 here is CASSPFGGSQNTEAFF. The CDR3 coding sequence is TGTGCCAGCTCACCATTTGGCGGCAGTCAGAACACTGAAGCTTTCTTT. The chain uses TRBV18 and TRBJ1-1; D call uncertain. V dropped 2 bases and J dropped 1 base, with 14 bases sitting between them. Germline V gene lookup returns CDR1 KGHSH and CDR2 LQKENI. This CDR3 region has 16 residues.

This clone was detected only a few times. The chain carries TRBV2 and TRBJ1-1; the match to TRBD1 covers 9 bases. Trimming took 6 bases from V and 5 from J; bases not matched to a gene: 4. The CDR3 runs to 13 residues. Germline V lookup: CDR1 SNHLY, CDR2 FYNNEI. This CDR3 reads CASRGQGRTEAFF. CDR3 DNA: TGTGCCAGCAGGGGACAGGGAAGGACTGAAGCTTTCTTT.

This sequence joins TRBV27 and TRBJ1-2; 7 positions agree with TRBD1. V shed 6 bases, J shed 2 bases, and the junction held 9 bases outside the gene matches. Germline loops: CDR1 MNHEY, CDR2 SMNVEV (reference sequence). The CDR3 consists of 15 residues. Here the CDR3 DNA reads TGTGCCAGCAGGCAGGGACAGAGCGAAAACTATGGCTACACCTTC. It is translated as CASRQGQSENYGYTF.

This clone appeared once. This chain joins TRBV19 and TRBJ2-6, with D tentatively TRBD2 (5 bases). Trimming stripped 7 bases from V and 0 bases from J, with 10 bases between. Germline V gene sequence: CDR1 LNHDA, CDR2 SQIVND (reference sequence). CDR3 length: 15 residues. The CDR3 DNA sequence: TGTGCCAGTACCTCGGGGAGCTCTGGGGCCAACGTCCTGACTTTC. Protein sequence: CASTSGSSGANVLTF.

The rearrangement joins TRBV14 to TRBJ2-7, with a tentative D call TRBD1 (5 bases). V dropped 2 bases and J dropped 0 bases, with 11 bases sitting between them. The CDR3 is 15 residues long. The germline V gene encodes CDR1 SGHDN and CDR2 FVKESK. CDR3 nucleotides: TGTGCCAGCAGCCAAAAAGGGGAATTCTCCTACGAGCAGTACTTC. This translates into CASSQKGEFSYEQYF.

This sequence joins TRBV7-2 and TRBJ1-2; D is ambiguous. Trimming took off 0 bases at V and 3 bases at J, with 5 bases between the two ends. Germline assignment: CDR1 SGHTA and CDR2 FQGNSA. The CDR3 sequence is 13 residues long. The chain's CDR3 is CASSLAHDYGYTF. In DNA, the CDR3 is TGTGCCAGCAGCTTAGCACACGACTATGGCTACACCTTC.

The genes are TRBV2 and TRBJ1-1, with D unclear. Trimming removed 3 bases from V and 3 bases from J, with 11 bases in between. CDR3 size: 14 residues. Germline values: CDR1 SNHLY, CDR2 FYNNEI. This chain's CDR3 is CASSEVFLDTEAFF. CDR3 nucleotides: TGTGCCAGCAGTGAGGTCTTTCTAGACACTGAAGCTTTCTTT.

The V call is TRBV5-1, the J call TRBJ2-3; 8 bases match TRBD1. The trim removed 4 bases at V and 2 bases at J, leaving 9 bases unmatched. This CDR3 contains 16 residues. The V gene's germline CDR1 is SGHRS and CDR2 YFSETQ. The CDR3 sequence is CASSQLPDRVTDTQYF. The CDR3 bases are TGCGCCAGCAGCCAACTACCGGACAGGGTCACAGATACGCAGTATTTT.

The CDR3 DNA reads TGTGCCTGGAGTGTAGCGATGAACACTGAAGCTTTCTTT. Residues: CAWSVAMNTEAFF. The chain is built from TRBV30 and TRBJ1-1; D uncertain. The germline V gene has CDR1 GTSNPN and CDR2 SVGIG (reference sequence). The CDR3 has 13 amino acids. V lost 0 bases and J lost 0, with 5 bases in between.

This clone was counted a single time. The V call is TRBV30, the J call TRBJ1-2; 7 bases fit TRBD1. CDR1 and CDR2 from the germline V gene are GTSNPN and SVGIG (reference sequence). This CDR3 comprises 19 residues. V gave up 4 bases and J gave up 5 bases; unmatched junction bases: 25. The CDR3 reads CAWMTSWSATGSPIYGYTF. CDR3 sequence (DNA): TGTGCCTGGATGACTTCTTGGAGCGCGACAGGGTCCCCAATTTATGGCTACACCTTC.

V and J are TRBV29-1 and TRBJ2-1; D is ambiguous. V lost 3 bases, J lost 9 bases, and 6 bases lay in between. There are 10 residues in the CDR3. Germline CDR1 SQVTM, CDR2 ANQGSEA. The CDR3 DNA is TGCAGCGTTGACGTCGGTGAGCAGTTCTTC. It codes for CSVDVGEQFF.